Listed below are T cell receptor beta chains from one sample, sequenced in a study of cytomegalovirus exposure and HLA in healthy donors. The assay was immunoSEQ multiplex PCR, and TCRdb's table has in-frame clones only and misses some. The data show roughly 160,000 clones, about 82% seen once. Sequences were obtained from PBMCs. The receptors were gathered from a woman aged 45-65 years in good health and CMV-seropositive. The conserved cysteine and the conserved F or W are not part of the CDR3 here. Fields, in order: CDR3 length, V gene, CDR3 protein.

cdr3_length: 12; v_call: TRBV5-1; cdr3_aa: ASSLAAQGYEQY
cdr3_length: 13; v_call: TRBV9; cdr3_aa: ASSVQAEPYNEQF
cdr3_length: 10; v_call: TRBV7-9; cdr3_aa: SSSLSTAEAF
cdr3_length: 17; v_call: TRBV28; cdr3_aa: ASSFRDTYRTGERNEQF
cdr3_length: 13; v_call: TRBV15; cdr3_aa: ATSTGTSGTYEQY
cdr3_length: 13; v_call: TRBV5-6; cdr3_aa: ASSLVGTEYNEQF
cdr3_length: 11; v_call: TRBV6-6; cdr3_aa: ASRRQGVEKLF
cdr3_length: 14; v_call: TRBV5-4; cdr3_aa: ASSLGGSGGAKEQY
cdr3_length: 11; v_call: TRBV30; cdr3_aa: AWNLGVQEKLF
cdr3_length: 12; v_call: TRBV27; cdr3_aa: ASSPRDRSYEQY
cdr3_length: 14; v_call: TRBV9; cdr3_aa: ASSPPTGSNFYEQY
cdr3_length: 12; v_call: TRBV7-8; cdr3_aa: ASSFGTNEETQY
cdr3_length: 10; v_call: TRBV5-1; cdr3_aa: ASSLDRYEQY
cdr3_length: 13; v_call: TRBV28; cdr3_aa: ASTSRTGYNEKLF
cdr3_length: 13; v_call: TRBV6-5; cdr3_aa: ASSYSRTGDDEQY
cdr3_length: 13; v_call: TRBV18; cdr3_aa: ASSPDRVDTGELF
cdr3_length: 13; v_call: TRBV28; cdr3_aa: ASSSSGGGEHGYT
cdr3_length: 12; v_call: TRBV28; cdr3_aa: ASSWGGAKNIQY
cdr3_length: 12; v_call: TRBV5-1; cdr3_aa: ASSFGTGGQEQY
cdr3_length: 12; v_call: TRBV29-1; cdr3_aa: SVPRGSSYNEQF
cdr3_length: 11; v_call: TRBV7-8; cdr3_aa: ASSLRTGIEQY
cdr3_length: 11; v_call: TRBV7-9; cdr3_aa: ASTGQANYGYT
cdr3_length: 16; v_call: TRBV11-2; cdr3_aa: ASSLGDSHYSSYNEQF
cdr3_length: 15; v_call: TRBV10-3; cdr3_aa: AIKSYRGALLGYEQY
cdr3_length: 13; v_call: TRBV7-9; cdr3_aa: ASSPDRGRTYGYT
cdr3_length: 14; v_call: TRBV27; cdr3_aa: ASSFRDTRHTDTQY
cdr3_length: 13; v_call: TRBV6-1; cdr3_aa: ASSGQGLPNQPQH
cdr3_length: 15; v_call: TRBV9; cdr3_aa: ASSVNPRQGGTGELF
cdr3_length: 13; v_call: TRBV9; cdr3_aa: ASSVELDRAHGYT
cdr3_length: 13; v_call: TRBV18; cdr3_aa: ASSGTTAGGYGYT
cdr3_length: 12; v_call: TRBV5-1; cdr3_aa: ASSPALGDYGYT
cdr3_length: 12; v_call: TRBV7-9; cdr3_aa: ASSFIDRYNEQF
cdr3_length: 12; v_call: TRBV7-2; cdr3_aa: ASSFQGRTYEQY
cdr3_length: 15; v_call: TRBV4-2; cdr3_aa: ASSPEAGGGTKNIQY
cdr3_length: 15; v_call: TRBV9; cdr3_aa: ASSVGWWEGDVSEQY
cdr3_length: 16; v_call: TRBV11-2; cdr3_aa: ASSAEWAGPSSGNTIY
cdr3_length: 13; v_call: TRBV7-8; cdr3_aa: ASSGIQGTGTEAF
cdr3_length: 13; v_call: TRBV6-5; cdr3_aa: ASRSPGQGASPLH
cdr3_length: 9; v_call: TRBV20-1; cdr3_aa: SGRLDLEAF
cdr3_length: 14; v_call: TRBV18; cdr3_aa: ASSRDVGEGGTEAF
cdr3_length: 11; v_call: TRBV7-2; cdr3_aa: ASSSPWRGSAF
cdr3_length: 15; v_call: TRBV28; cdr3_aa: ASSLFGGGGHTYEQF
cdr3_length: 12; v_call: TRBV28; cdr3_aa: ASTPSGKWEEAF
cdr3_length: 14; v_call: TRBV5-4; cdr3_aa: ASTSGGQGYSYEQY
cdr3_length: 13; v_call: TRBV5-1; cdr3_aa: ASSLVSGSYNEQF
cdr3_length: 14; v_call: TRBV9; cdr3_aa: ASSVGSNSIQETQY
cdr3_length: 14; v_call: TRBV19; cdr3_aa: ASSRTNTGSDQPQH
cdr3_length: 16; v_call: TRBV5-1; cdr3_aa: ASSLVKRTSGDNNEQF